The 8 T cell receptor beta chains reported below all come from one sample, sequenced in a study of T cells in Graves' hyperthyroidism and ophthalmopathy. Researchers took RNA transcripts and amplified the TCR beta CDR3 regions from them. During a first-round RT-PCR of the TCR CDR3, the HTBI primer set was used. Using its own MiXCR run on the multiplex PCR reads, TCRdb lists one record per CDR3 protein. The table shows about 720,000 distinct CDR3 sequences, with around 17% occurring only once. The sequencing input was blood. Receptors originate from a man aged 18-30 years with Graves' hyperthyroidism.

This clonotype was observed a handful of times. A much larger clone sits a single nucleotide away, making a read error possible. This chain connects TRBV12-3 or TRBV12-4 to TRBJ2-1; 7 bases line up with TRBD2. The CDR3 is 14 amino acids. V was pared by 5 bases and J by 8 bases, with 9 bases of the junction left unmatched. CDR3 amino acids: CASSPIRTSYEQFF. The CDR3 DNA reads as TGTGCCAGCAGTCCTATCCGGACTAGTTATGAGCAGTTCTTC.

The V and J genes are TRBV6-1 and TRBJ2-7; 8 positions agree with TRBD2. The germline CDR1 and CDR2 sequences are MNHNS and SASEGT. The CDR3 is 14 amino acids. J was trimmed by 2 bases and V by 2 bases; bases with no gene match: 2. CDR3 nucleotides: TGTGCCAGCAGTGAAAGGGGACTAGCCTACGAGCAGTACTTC. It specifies CASSERGLAYEQYF.

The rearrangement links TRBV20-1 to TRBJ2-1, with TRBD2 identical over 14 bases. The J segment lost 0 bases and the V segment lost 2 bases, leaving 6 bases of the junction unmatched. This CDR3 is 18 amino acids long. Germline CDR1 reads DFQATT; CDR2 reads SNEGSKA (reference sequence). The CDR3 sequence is CSARRLAGGPSSYNEQFF. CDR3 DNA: TGCAGTGCTAGAAGACTAGCGGGAGGGCCGAGCTCCTACAATGAGCAGTTCTTC.

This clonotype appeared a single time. CDR3 loop: CASSLDPGGANVLTF. The CDR3 nucleotides read TGTGCCAGCAGCTTGGACCCGGGGGGGGCCAACGTCCTGACTTTC. The chain has TRBV5-8 and TRBJ2-6; maybe TRBD2 (5 bases). From germline, CDR1 is SGHTS and CDR2 YDEGEE. This CDR3 comprises 15 residues. V was clipped by 0 bases and J by 4 bases, with 8 bases between them.

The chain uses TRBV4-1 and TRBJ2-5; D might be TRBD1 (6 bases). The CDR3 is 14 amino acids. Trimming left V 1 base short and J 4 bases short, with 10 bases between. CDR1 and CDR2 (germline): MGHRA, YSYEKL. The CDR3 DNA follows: TGCGCCAGCAGCCAAGTGCAGGGGTTAGAGACCCAGTACTTC. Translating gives CASSQVQGLETQYF.

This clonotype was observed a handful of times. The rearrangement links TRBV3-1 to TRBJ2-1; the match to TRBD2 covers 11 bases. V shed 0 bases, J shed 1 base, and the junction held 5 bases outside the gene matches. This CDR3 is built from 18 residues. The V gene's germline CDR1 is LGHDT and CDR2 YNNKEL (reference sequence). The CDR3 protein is CASSQELGLADSYNEQFF. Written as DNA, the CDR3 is TGTGCCAGCAGCCAAGAATTGGGACTAGCGGATTCCTACAATGAGCAGTTCTTC.

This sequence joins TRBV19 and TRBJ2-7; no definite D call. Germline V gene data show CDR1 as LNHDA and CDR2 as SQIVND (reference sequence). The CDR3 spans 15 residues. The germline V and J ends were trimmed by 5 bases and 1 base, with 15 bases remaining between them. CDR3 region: CASSERRSVSYEQYF. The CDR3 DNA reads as TGTGCCAGTAGTGAGCGCCGGTCGGTTTCCTACGAGCAGTACTTC.

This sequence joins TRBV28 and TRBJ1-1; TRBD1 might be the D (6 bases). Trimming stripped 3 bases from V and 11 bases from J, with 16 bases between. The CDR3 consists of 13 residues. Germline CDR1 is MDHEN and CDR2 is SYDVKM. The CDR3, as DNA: TGTGCCAGCAGTTTTCCGACCGACAGGTGGGCTTTCTTT. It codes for CASSFPTDRWAFF.